Below, one TCR beta chain is given with its context. Its target is not known. The data derive from a study of Ad26.COV2.S vaccination and SARS-CoV-2 variants. Study findings and constraints: Analytic work on TCR breadth and depth might have understated the full extent of total T cell responses.

With 4 bases removed from V and 2 bases from J, the gap between germline ends came to 7 bases. This CDR3 is 13 amino acids long. The germline gives CDR1 MNHEY, CDR2 SVGEGT. Treatment described: roughly 20 received Ad26.COV2.S at low or high dose, single or two shots; roughly five received placebo; per-sample allocation not given. Day 63 after the first vaccine or placebo injection was the time point for sampling. The individual, an adult aged 18-55 years, was a donor in Boston. The repertoire was sequenced with immunoSEQ multiplex PCR; TCRdb's copy has only in-frame clones and lacks some. The sample yields approximately 350,000 clones, over 75% seen once.

The starting material was peripheral blood, obtained in a trial of Ad26.COV2.S vaccine versus placebo. V usage is TRBV6-2 or TRBV6-3 and J usage is TRBJ2-3; D may be TRBD1 (5 bases). This TCR was recovered from a person aged 18-65 years who received the Ad26.COV2.S COVID-19 vaccine or a placebo. The CDR3 DNA follows: TGTGCCAGCAGTTTAGGGGCCACAGATACGCAGTATTTT. Translated: CASSLGATDTQYF.